These 18 T cell receptor beta chains were all obtained from the same sample, sequenced in a study of shared clonotypes between healthy human individuals. Profiled with immunoSEQ multiplex PCR; TCRdb holds only in-frame clones, not every one. The table records roughly 2.5 million clones, around nine tenths of them present only once. The sample comprised naive CD4+ T cells sorted from blood. Subset given: CD45RA+ positively selected. The receptors here all came from a man aged 18 to 29 in good health.

The genes are TRBV6-5 and TRBJ2-7, with 9 bases matching TRBD1. V dropped 0 bases and J dropped 4; count of bases not matched to a gene: 7. The germline V gene encodes CDR1 MNHEY and CDR2 SVGAGI. This CDR3 comprises 16 residues. CDR3 nucleotide sequence: TGTGCCAGCAGTTACTCGGGGACAGGGAATCCTTACGAGCAGTACTTC. Translation gives CASSYSGTGNPYEQYF.

There are a few counts of this clone. This chain links TRBV27 with TRBJ1-5; possible D gene TRBD1, 6 bases. This CDR3 region has 16 residues. Germline CDR1 is MNHEY and CDR2 is SMNVEV (reference sequence). V lost 4 bases to trimming and J lost 1 base, with 14 bases between them. The CDR3 DNA is TGTGCCAGCAGTTCGACCCAGGGGTTGAGCAATCAGCCCCAGCATTTT. Translating gives CASSSTQGLSNQPQHF.

The gene calls are TRBV5-4 and TRBJ2-7; 11 bases align to TRBD1. The germline gives CDR1 SGHNT, CDR2 YYREEE (reference sequence). The CDR3 sequence is 16 residues long. The V gene end was trimmed by 0 bases and the J gene end by 2 bases; junction bases not matched to a gene: 4. The CDR3 is CASSLAGTGGPYEQYF. The CDR3 DNA reads as TGTGCCAGCAGCTTGGCCGGGACAGGGGGGCCCTACGAGCAGTACTTC.

In the case of this clone: One end of the junction is discordant with germline, which a read error may explain. CDR3 DNA: TGCGCGAAAGGGGAGGGTTCTGAAGCTTTCTTT. Translating gives CAKGEGSEAFF. The genes are TRBV6-1 and TRBJ1-1, with D maybe TRBD1 (5 bases). CDR3 size: 11 residues. Germline V gives CDR1 MNHNS, CDR2 SASEGT.

The chain employs TRBV7-2 and TRBJ1-2; D call uncertain. The CDR3 runs 14 residues. The germline gives CDR1 SGHTA, CDR2 FQGNSA. Trimming removed 0 bases from V and 7 bases from J, with 12 bases in between. Here the CDR3 reads CASSLAQRGSGYTF. The CDR3 DNA reads as TGTGCCAGCAGCTTAGCTCAGCGAGGTAGTGGCTACACCTTC.

This chain connects TRBV7-9 to TRBJ2-5; D is perhaps TRBD1 (6 bases). V lost 5 bases and J lost 1, with 11 bases in between. Germline values: CDR1 SEHNR, CDR2 FQNEAQ (reference sequence). CDR3 length: 14 residues. The CDR3 protein is CASSPQGSQETQYF. The CDR3 nucleotides are TGTGCCAGCAGCCCACAGGGCTCCCAAGAGACCCAGTACTTC.

The CDR3 coding sequence is TGTGCCAGCAGCCACGATTATAGCGGGGGGGCGGGGAATGAGCAGTTCTTC. The encoded protein is CASSHDYSGGAGNEQFF. The genes are TRBV7-8 and TRBJ2-1; TRBD2 aligns across 11 bases. In germline, CDR1 is SGHVS, CDR2 FQNEAQ. Trimming took 5 bases from V and 7 from J; bases not matched to a gene: 13. The CDR3 extends over 17 amino acids.

This clone was seen only once. The germline gene is not matched at one end of the junction; a read error may be the cause. Other nucleotide sequences in the sample specify the same CDR3. This chain links TRBV6-1 with TRBJ2-7; possibly TRBD2 for D (6 bases). Germline V gives CDR1 MNHNS, CDR2 SASEGT. The CDR3 length is 16 residues. CDR3 DNA: TGTGCTAGCAGTGAAGCGCTTCGGGGGAGAGAAATCGAGCAGTACTTC. Amino acid sequence: CASSEALRGREIEQYF.

The V and J genes are TRBV25-1 and TRBJ1-5; 7 bases align to TRBD1. The CDR3 consists of 17 residues. The germline CDR1 and CDR2 sequences are MGHDK and SYGVNS. V was pared by 6 bases and J by 2 bases, with 13 bases of the junction left unmatched. DNA for the CDR3: TGTGCCAGCAGCGCGGACAGGTGGGTCGGTGGCAATCAGCCCCAGCATTTT. Translation: CASSADRWVGGNQPQHF.

V usage is TRBV6-5 and J usage is TRBJ1-6; D ambiguous. CDR1 is MNHEY, CDR2 SVGAGI, per germline. The CDR3 is 16 residues long. Trimming stripped 0 bases from V and 3 bases from J, with 9 bases between. The DNA for the CDR3 is TGTGCCAGCAGTTACTCCGACGGCAGCTATAATTCACCCCTCCACTTT. Translating gives CASSYSDGSYNSPLHF.

The table lists this clone with a count of one. CDR3 DNA: TGTGCCAGCAGGGGGCATGACTCCTACAATGAGCAGTTCTTC. It yields the protein CASRGHDSYNEQFF. The J gene is TRBJ2-1, the V gene TRBV6-1, with D possibly being TRBD1 (5 bases). The CDR3 length is 14 residues. In germline, CDR1 is MNHNS, CDR2 SASEGT. V lost 6 bases and J lost 0, with 9 bases in between.

The rearrangement uses TRBV5-4 and TRBJ1-6; D call uncertain. V dropped 0 bases and J dropped 2 bases, with 6 bases sitting between them. The V gene's germline CDR1 is SGHNT and CDR2 YYREEE (reference sequence). The CDR3 is 15 amino acids. The CDR3: CASSLEQPYNSPLHF. The CDR3 DNA is TGTGCCAGCAGCTTGGAGCAGCCCTATAATTCACCCCTCCACTTT.

This clone was picked up one time. V usage is TRBV27 and J usage is TRBJ1-6; D unresolved. Germline CDR1 MNHEY, CDR2 SMNVEV (reference sequence). The CDR3 extends over 17 amino acids. V lost 2 bases and J lost 8, with 19 bases in between. CDR3 in amino acids: CASSLGPLNWAYSPLHF. The CDR3 nucleotides read TGTGCCAGCAGTTTAGGCCCCCTGAACTGGGCTTATTCACCCCTCCACTTT.

The CDR3 DNA reads TGTGCCAGCAGCCGTGGACAGGGGTACACCGGGGAGCTGTTTTTT. It yields the protein CASSRGQGYTGELFF. This chain connects TRBV7-2 to TRBJ2-2, with 9 bases aligning to TRBD1. The CDR3 sequence is 15 residues long. CDR1 is SGHTA and CDR2 is FQGNSA in the germline V gene. J was trimmed by 3 bases and V by 5 bases; bases with no gene match: 4.

This chain links TRBV11-2 with TRBJ1-3; D remains ambiguous. Trimming removed 1 base at V and 0 bases at J, with 10 bases between. The germline V gene encodes CDR1 SGHAT and CDR2 FQNNGV. The CDR3 is made up of 16 amino acids. CDR3 protein: CASSLAPPSSGNTIYF. The CDR3 DNA is TGTGCCAGCAGCTTAGCCCCCCCCAGCTCTGGAAACACCATATATTTT.

The chain couples TRBV5-6 to TRBJ2-3, with 7 bases fitting TRBD2. The CDR3 sequence is 17 residues long. Germline assignment: CDR1 SGHDT and CDR2 YYEEEE. Trimming removed 0 bases from V and 1 base from J; junction bases left unmatched: 8. The CDR3 is CASSLVGGGAGTDTQYF. The CDR3 DNA is TGTGCCAGCAGCTTGGTGGGGGGGGGAGCTGGCACAGATACGCAGTATTTT.

The gene calls are TRBV6-5 and TRBJ1-6; possible D gene TRBD1, 6 bases. Germline V gives CDR1 MNHEY, CDR2 SVGAGI. This CDR3 has 13 residues. V lost 6 bases, J lost 8 bases, and 11 bases lay in between. The CDR3 reads CASRQGSDSPLHF. In DNA form, the CDR3 reads TGTGCCAGCAGACAGGGTTCTGATTCACCCCTCCACTTT.

This chain links TRBV11-2 with TRBJ2-7, with TRBD1 matching over 8 bases. CDR1 is SGHAT, CDR2 FQNNGV, per germline. This CDR3 comprises 13 residues. V gave up 6 bases and J gave up 5 bases; unmatched junction bases: 6. CDR3 amino acids: CASRQTGVHEQYF. Written as DNA, the CDR3 is TGTGCCAGCAGACAGACAGGGGTCCACGAGCAGTACTTC.